These 20 T cell receptor beta chains share one sample of origin, sequenced in a study of chemoradiotherapy in HPV16-positive cancers. Clones were read by immunoSEQ multiplex PCR, and TCRdb kept only the in-frame ones, dropping some. The data contain around 2,300 clones, approximately 90% of them seen just once; the ten biggest clones take up roughly 7.4%. The sample in question was tumor tissue, obtained from a patient who underwent chemoradiotherapy. These TCRs come from a human donor with HPV-associated anogenital cancer.

The V and J genes are TRBV19 and TRBJ2-3; D remains unclear. This CDR3 is 13 amino acids long. Germline-derived CDR1 and CDR2 are LNHDA and SQIVND (reference sequence). Trimming left V 7 bases short and J 5 bases short, with 13 bases between. The CDR3 nucleotides are TGTGCCAGTAAAAAAGACGGTGGAGATACGCAGTATTTT. It encodes CASKKDGGDTQYF. Using reference TRBV19 and TRBJ2-3 for the parts outside the CDR3, the full variable domain is DGGITQSPKYLFRKEGQNVTLSCEQNLNHDAMYWYRQDPGQGLRLIYYSQIVNDFQKGDIAEGYSVSREKKESFPLTVTSAQKNPTAFYLCASKKDGGDTQYFGPGTRLTVL.

This clone has a handful of counts. The V and J genes are TRBV6-1 and TRBJ1-1; tentative D call: TRBD1 (5 bases). V shed 4 bases and J shed 0 bases, with 6 bases lying between them. Per the germline V gene, CDR1 is MNHNS and CDR2 is SASEGT. The CDR3 sequence is 13 residues long. CDR3 bases: TGTGCCAGCAGTGCGACAGTGAACACTGAAGCTTTCTTT. Encoded protein: CASSATVNTEAFF.

This rearrangement joins TRBV7-2 to TRBJ1-2, with 11 bases lining up with TRBD1. V lost 4 bases and J lost 7; bases outside the gene matches: 11. The CDR3 is 16 amino acids. From germline, CDR1 is SGHTA and CDR2 FQGNSA. The CDR3: CASSSFIGQGAGGYTF. In DNA form, the CDR3 reads TGTGCCAGCAGCTCCTTCATAGGACAGGGGGCGGGTGGCTACACCTTC.

The chain carries TRBV27 and TRBJ2-1, with D hard to call. V was pared by 3 bases and J by 3 bases, with 12 bases between. The CDR3 has 15 residues. Per the germline V gene, CDR1 is MNHEY and CDR2 is SMNVEV (reference sequence). CDR3 bases: TGTGCCAGCAGTTTCTCCAATCCTGTCTACAATGAGCAGTTCTTC. Amino acid sequence: CASSFSNPVYNEQFF.

The chain uses TRBV9 and TRBJ2-1, with 14 bases lining up with TRBD2. V trimming: 0 bases; J trimming: 7 bases; junction bases outside the gene matches: 3. The germline V gene encodes CDR1 SGDLS and CDR2 YYNGEE. The CDR3 is 16 residues long. CDR3 bases: TGTGCCAGCAGCGTAGCTGGGACTAGCGGGAGAAATGAGCAGTTCTTC. It translates to CASSVAGTSGRNEQFF.

V and J are TRBV5-4 and TRBJ2-6, with 10 nucleotides matching TRBD1. The CDR3 is 19 residues long. Germline trimming cut 0 bases from V and 0 bases from J; bases unmatched to any gene: 6. The germline CDR1 and CDR2 sequences are SGHNT and YYREEE (reference sequence). DNA for the CDR3: TGTGCCAGCAGCTTGGCCGAGGGACAGGGGAGCTCTGGGGCCAACGTCCTGACTTTC. Its protein product is CASSLAEGQGSSGANVLTF.

The V and J genes are TRBV6-1 and TRBJ2-7, with unresolved D. Between the trimmed V and J ends, which lost 10 bases and 2 bases, there was a span of 12 bases. This CDR3 spans 12 amino acids. CDR1 and CDR2 from the germline V gene are MNHNS and SASEGT. CDR3 sequence: CATLKETYEQYF. CDR3 in DNA: TGTGCCACCCTTAAGGAGACCTACGAGCAGTACTTC.

The chain joins TRBV6-6 to TRBJ1-4, with a weak D call TRBD1 (5 bases). Trimming stripped 5 bases from V and 8 bases from J, with 15 bases between. Germline CDR1 is MNHNY and CDR2 is SVGAGI (reference sequence). The CDR3 covers 14 residues. The CDR3 protein is CASSQGLGEEKLFF. CDR3 DNA: TGTGCCAGCAGTCAGGGCCTCGGTGAAGAAAAACTGTTTTTT.

This clone was observed a single time. This chain joins TRBV4-1 and TRBJ2-2; tentative D call: TRBD2 (5 bases). Germline-derived CDR1 and CDR2 are MGHRA and YSYEKL. V lost 1 base to trimming and J lost 2 bases, with 14 bases between them. This CDR3 has 17 residues. CDR3 nucleotides: TGCGCCAGCAGCCAAGGACTCACGGGATTAAACACCGGGGAGCTGTTTTTT. Its protein is CASSQGLTGLNTGELFF.

A single count supports this clone. The chain has TRBV28 and TRBJ1-1, with 10 bases identical to TRBD1. This CDR3 spans 16 amino acids. With V trimmed by 4 bases and J by 4 bases, 9 bases remained unmatched. The germline V gene has CDR1 MDHEN and CDR2 SYDVKM. The CDR3 DNA reads TGTGCCAGCAGTTCGACAGGGGGCTGGGAGATCACTGAAGCTTTCTTT. Translated: CASSSTGGWEITEAFF.

This clone was picked up one time. The chain recombines TRBV29-1 with TRBJ1-1, with a weak D call TRBD1 (5 bases). The V end was cut by 5 bases, the J end by 4 bases, with 14 bases between. Germline V CDR1 and CDR2: SQVTM, ANQGSEA. This CDR3 region has 13 residues. In nucleotides, the CDR3 is TGCAGCGTTACACGTGCGGGGGGCACTGAAGCTTTCTTT. Its protein is CSVTRAGGTEAFF.

Points on this clone: One junction end does not reproduce the germline sequence, and a read error may be involved. J is TRBJ1-1 and V is TRBV27; unclear D gene. CDR1 is MNHEY, CDR2 SMNVEV, per germline (reference sequence). The CDR3 has 14 residues. The CDR3 DNA sequence: TGTGCCAGCAGTTTAGGCGGGGTGAAGACTGAAGCTTTCTTT. The encoded protein is CASSLGGVKTEAFF.

This clone was seen a single time. V gene TRBV30 combines with J gene TRBJ2-5; D unclear. In germline, CDR1 is GTSNPN, CDR2 SVGIG (reference sequence). Deletions cut 0 bases from V and 4 bases from J, with 9 bases between. CDR3 length: 13 residues. This chain's CDR3 is CAWSVTGRETQYF. CDR3 DNA: TGTGCCTGGAGTGTAACCGGTCGAGAGACCCAGTACTTC.

The chain recombines TRBV2 with TRBJ2-5, with unresolved D. V was trimmed by 1 base and J by 0 bases, leaving 18 bases between them. Germline V gene sequence: CDR1 SNHLY, CDR2 FYNNEI. This CDR3 has 18 residues. The CDR3 here is CASSEVIRSAKYQETQYF. CDR3 DNA: TGTGCCAGCAGTGAAGTCATCAGATCCGCCAAGTACCAAGAGACCCAGTACTTC.

V and J are TRBV28 and TRBJ1-1; 8 nucleotides line up with TRBD1. V gave up 7 bases and J gave up 5 bases; unmatched junction bases: 6. This CDR3 has 13 residues. Germline V gives CDR1 MDHEN, CDR2 SYDVKM. This chain's CDR3 is CASTAQGATEAFF. Here the CDR3 DNA reads TGTGCCAGCACGGCTCAGGGGGCGACTGAAGCTTTCTTT.

The CDR3 loop is CASSWGTVSYEQYF. As DNA, the CDR3 is TGTGCCAGCAGCTGGGGGACAGTCTCCTACGAGCAGTACTTC. This sequence joins TRBV5-4 and TRBJ2-7; the match to TRBD1 covers 7 bases. The CDR3 loop spans 14 amino acids. Germline CDR1 and CDR2: SGHNT and YYREEE (reference sequence). J was trimmed by 0 bases and V by 3 bases; bases with no gene match: 3. The whole variable domain, filled in from reference TRBV5-4 and TRBJ2-7, reads ETGVTQSPTHLIKTRGQQVTLRCSSQSGHNTVSWYQQALGQGPQFIFQYYREEENGRGNFPPRFSGLQFPNYSSELNVNALELDDSALYLCASSWGTVSYEQYFGPGTRLTVT.

The chain has TRBV5-6 and TRBJ2-7; D ambiguous. Germline V gene data show CDR1 as SGHDT and CDR2 as YYEEEE. V gave up 4 bases and J gave up 2 bases, with 7 bases separating them. There are 12 residues in the CDR3. CDR3: CASSGPAYEQYF. CDR3 DNA sequence: TGTGCCAGCAGCGGGCCAGCCTACGAGCAGTACTTC.

The chain is built from TRBV7-8 and TRBJ2-2; no definite D call. Looked up from germline, CDR1 is SGHVS and CDR2 is FQNEAQ. V lost 2 bases and J 7 bases, leaving 8 bases between the germline ends. The CDR3 contains 13 residues. CDR3 in amino acids: CASSLNDGGELFF. The CDR3 coding sequence is TGTGCCAGCAGCTTAAATGATGGCGGGGAGCTGTTTTTT.

The chain carries TRBV5-5 and TRBJ2-6; 7 nucleotides agree with TRBD1. The CDR3 extends over 17 amino acids. Germline V gene sequence: CDR1 SGHKS, CDR2 YYEKEE (reference sequence). Trimming at V came to 1 base and at J to 0 bases, leaving 4 bases not matched to a gene. The CDR3 loop is CASSLIQGNSGANVLTF. The DNA for the CDR3 is TGTGCCAGCAGCTTGATACAGGGGAACTCTGGGGCCAACGTCCTGACTTTC.

V and J are TRBV27 and TRBJ2-3; D is possibly TRBD2 (5 bases). The CDR3 contains 17 residues. Germline V gene lookup returns CDR1 MNHEY and CDR2 SMNVEV (reference sequence). V was trimmed by 4 bases and J by 0 bases, leaving 17 bases between them. The CDR3 region is CASSSLDSIQSTDTQYF. Here the CDR3 DNA reads TGTGCCAGCAGTTCGCTGGACTCGATACAAAGCACAGATACGCAGTATTTT.